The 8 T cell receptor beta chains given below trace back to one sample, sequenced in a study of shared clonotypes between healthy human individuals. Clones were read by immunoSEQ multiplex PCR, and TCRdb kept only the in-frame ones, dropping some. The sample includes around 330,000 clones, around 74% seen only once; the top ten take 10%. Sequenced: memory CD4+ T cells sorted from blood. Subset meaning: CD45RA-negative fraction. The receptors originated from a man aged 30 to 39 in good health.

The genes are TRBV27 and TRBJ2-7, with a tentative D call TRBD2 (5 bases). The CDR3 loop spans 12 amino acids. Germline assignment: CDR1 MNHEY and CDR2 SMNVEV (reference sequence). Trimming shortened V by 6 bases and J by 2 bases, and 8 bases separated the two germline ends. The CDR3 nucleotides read TGTGCCAGCAGCCACGGGGCCTACGAGCAGTACTTC. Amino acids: CASSHGAYEQYF.

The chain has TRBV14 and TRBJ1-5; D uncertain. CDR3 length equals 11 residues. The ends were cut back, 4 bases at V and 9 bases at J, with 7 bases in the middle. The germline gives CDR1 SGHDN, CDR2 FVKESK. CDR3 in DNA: TGTGCCAGCAGCCCCCTATGGCCCCAGCATTTT. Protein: CASSPLWPQHF.

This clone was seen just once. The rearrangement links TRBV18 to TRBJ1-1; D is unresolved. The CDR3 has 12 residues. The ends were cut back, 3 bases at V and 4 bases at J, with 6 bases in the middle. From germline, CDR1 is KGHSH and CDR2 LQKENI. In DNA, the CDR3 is TGTGCCAGCTCACCTGTGAGCACTGAAGCTTTCTTT. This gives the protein CASSPVSTEAFF.

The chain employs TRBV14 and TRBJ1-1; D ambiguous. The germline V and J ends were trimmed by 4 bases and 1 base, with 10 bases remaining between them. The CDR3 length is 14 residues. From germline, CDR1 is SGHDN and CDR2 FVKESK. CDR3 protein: CASSLLGTNTEAFF. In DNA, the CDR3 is TGTGCCAGCAGCCTCTTAGGCACGAACACTGAAGCTTTCTTT.

The CDR3 nucleotides read TGCAGTGCCTGGGGAGCGGGGCACAATGAGCAGTTCTTC. This codes for CSAWGAGHNEQFF. This chain connects TRBV29-1 to TRBJ2-1; 7 bases match TRBD2. CDR3 size: 13 residues. Looked up from germline, CDR1 is SQVTM and CDR2 is ANQGSEA.

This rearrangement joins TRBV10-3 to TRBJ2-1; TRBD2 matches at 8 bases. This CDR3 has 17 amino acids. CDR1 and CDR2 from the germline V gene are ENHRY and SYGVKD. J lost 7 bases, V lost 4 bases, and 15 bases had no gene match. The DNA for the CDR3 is TGTGCCATCAGTGGGGGTAAGGGAGCGGGAGTTATAAATGAGCAGTTCTTC. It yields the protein CAISGGKGAGVINEQFF.

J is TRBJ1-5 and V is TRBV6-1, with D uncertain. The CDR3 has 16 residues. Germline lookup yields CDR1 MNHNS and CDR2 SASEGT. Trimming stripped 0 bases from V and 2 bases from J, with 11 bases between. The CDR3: CASSEAFAGGNQPQHF. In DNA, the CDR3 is TGTGCCAGCAGTGAAGCTTTCGCAGGAGGCAATCAGCCCCAGCATTTT.

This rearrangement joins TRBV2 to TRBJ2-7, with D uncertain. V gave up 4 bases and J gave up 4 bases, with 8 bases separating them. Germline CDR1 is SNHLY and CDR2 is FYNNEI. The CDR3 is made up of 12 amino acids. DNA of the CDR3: TGTGCCAGCAGTGTTTGGGTTTACGAGCAGTACTTC. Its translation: CASSVWVYEQYF.